Presented here are 21 T cell receptor beta chains from one specimen sequenced in a study of CD8+CD57+ T cells in acquired aplastic anemia. Genomic DNA acted as the template from which TCR beta VDJ combination and CDR3 sequence profiling were carried out. Via MiXCR, TCRdb re-called the reads, giving one row per CDR3 protein. The sample has roughly 300,000 distinct CDR3 sequences; approximately 57% are singletons. The sequenced sample was sorted CD4+, CD8+, or CD8+CD57+ T cells (not recorded which) from PBMCs. The receptors come from a human donor with severe aplastic anemia or a healthy control (not recorded which).

The chain has TRBV7-2 and TRBJ2-3; possible D gene TRBD1, 6 bases. The CDR3 runs to 14 residues. The germline V and J ends were trimmed by 1 base and 6 bases, with 11 bases remaining between them. Germline values: CDR1 SGHTA, CDR2 FQGNSA. The CDR3 here is CASSLVQGRDTQYF. The CDR3 bases are TGTGCCAGCAGCTTAGTACAGGGTAGGGATACGCAGTATTTT. Filled out from reference TRBV7-2 and TRBJ2-3, the complete variable domain reads GAGVSQSPSNKVTEKGKDVELRCDPISGHTALYWYRQSLGQGLEFLIYFQGNSAPDKSGLPSDRFSAERTGGSVSTLTIQRTQQEDSAVYLCASSLVQGRDTQYFGPGTRLTVL.

The J gene is TRBJ2-7, the V gene TRBV7-2; D gene unclear. The V gene lost 5 bases and the J gene lost 2 bases, with 16 bases spanning the gap. Germline values: CDR1 SGHTA, CDR2 FQGNSA. This CDR3 comprises 15 residues. CDR3 bases: TGTGCCAGCAGCCCGCTCCCCGACGGCCCCTACGAGCAGTACTTC. The encoded protein is CASSPLPDGPYEQYF.

The table lists this clonotype with many counts. The J gene is TRBJ2-3, the V gene TRBV12-3 or TRBV12-4; 7 bases are a match to TRBD1. Losses at the gene ends were 8 bases for V and 3 bases for J; bases not matched to a gene: 5. The CDR3 has 13 amino acids. CDR3 nucleotides: TGTGCCAGCCAGACAGGGTTTACAGATACGCAGTATTTT. Translated, it gives CASQTGFTDTQYF.

As concerns this clonotype: An end of the junction differs from the germline gene, which may be a read error. The rearrangement joins TRBV7-9 to TRBJ2-7; D ambiguous. Germline-derived CDR1 and CDR2 are SEHNR and FQNEAQ (reference sequence). The CDR3 covers 13 residues. The CDR3 spells CVSSMDVSYEQYF. CDR3 in DNA: TGTGTCAGCAGCATGGACGTCTCCTACGAGCAGTACTTC.

At least ten counts were recorded for this clonotype. This sequence joins TRBV4-3 and TRBJ2-1; D tentatively fits TRBD1 or TRBD2 (6 bases each). V shed 0 bases and J shed 4 bases, with 13 bases lying between them. Germline loops: CDR1 LGHNA, CDR2 YSLEER. The CDR3 is 16 residues long. The CDR3 protein is CASSQDWPGAYNEQFF. The CDR3 nucleotides are TGCGCCAGCAGCCAAGATTGGCCGGGGGCATACAATGAGCAGTTCTTC.

The rearrangement uses TRBV19 and TRBJ1-1; D ambiguous. The CDR3 length is 13 residues. V was pared by 4 bases and J by 1 base, with 7 bases between. The germline V gene has CDR1 LNHDA and CDR2 SQIVND (reference sequence). CDR3 loop: CASSNRGNTEAFF. The CDR3, as DNA: TGTGCCAGTAGTAACCGGGGGAACACTGAAGCTTTCTTT. Complete variable domain (other parts from reference TRBV19 and TRBJ1-1): DGGITQSPKYLFRKEGQNVTLSCEQNLNHDAMYWYRQDPGQGLRLIYYSQIVNDFQKGDIAEGYSVSREKKESFPLTVTSAQKNPTAFYLCASSNRGNTEAFFGQGTRLTVV.

This clonotype was counted ten times or more. The J gene is TRBJ1-1, the V gene TRBV7-8; no clear D gene. The CDR3 is made up of 14 amino acids. Trimming pared 5 bases from V and 0 bases from J, leaving 10 bases between. Per the germline V gene, CDR1 is SGHVS and CDR2 is FQNEAQ. CDR3 DNA: TGTGCCAGCAGCCCCCTCTCCCTGAACACTGAAGCTTTCTTT. Amino acid sequence: CASSPLSLNTEAFF.

This clonotype was seen just once. The chain recombines TRBV2 with TRBJ1-5; unclear D gene. V shed 2 bases and J shed 0 bases, with 8 bases lying between them. Germline CDR1 SNHLY, CDR2 FYNNEI. The CDR3 covers 15 residues. For the CDR3, the DNA is TGTGCCAGCAGTGAATCAGGATATAGCAATCAGCCCCAGCATTTT. It translates to CASSESGYSNQPQHF.

This clonotype was detected a few times. CDR3 coding DNA: TGTGCCATCACTAGGGGACAGGGGGCCTATAACTATGGCTACACCTTC. Translating it yields CAITRGQGAYNYGYTF. V and J are TRBV10-3 and TRBJ1-2; TRBD1 agrees at 12 bases. The CDR3 covers 16 residues. Trimming took 7 bases from V and 1 from J; bases not matched to a gene: 7. CDR1 is ENHRY and CDR2 is SYGVKD in the germline V gene.

This clonotype was observed many times. At one end the junction does not follow the germline gene, possibly because of a read error. The chain joins TRBV5-1 to TRBJ1-3; D is unclear. Germline V lookup: CDR1 SGHRS, CDR2 YFSETQ. The CDR3 consists of 16 residues. The CDR3 is CASSLEMQADGNAIYF. The CDR3 coding sequence is TGCGCCAGCAGCTTAGAAATGCAGGCTGATGGAAACGCCATATATTTT.

This clonotype has more than one count but fewer than ten. CDR3 residues: CASSLTSGSYYEQYF. CDR3 bases: TGCGCCAGCAGCCTAACTAGCGGGAGTTACTACGAGCAGTACTTC. The chain recombines TRBV5-1 with TRBJ2-7; 11 bases line up with TRBD2. The CDR3 sequence is 15 residues long. Germline V gives CDR1 SGHRS, CDR2 YFSETQ. The J segment lost 3 bases and the V segment lost 4 bases, leaving 6 bases of the junction unmatched.

This clonotype was seen a handful of times. The V gene is TRBV28, the J gene TRBJ1-1; 7 bases are shared with TRBD1. Germline V gives CDR1 MDHEN, CDR2 SYDVKM. The trim removed 4 bases at V and 4 bases at J, leaving 9 bases unmatched. The CDR3 is made up of 15 amino acids. The CDR3 sequence is CASSSQGLRGTEAFF. The CDR3 DNA reads TGTGCCAGCAGTTCACAGGGGCTCCGAGGCACTGAAGCTTTCTTT. The entire variable domain, with the rest obtained from reference TRBV28 and TRBJ1-1, is as follows: DVKVTQSSRYLVKRTGEKVFLECVQDMDHENMFWYRQDPGLGLRLIYFSYDVKMKEKGDIPEGYSVSREKKERFSLILESASTNQTSMYLCASSSQGLRGTEAFFGQGTRLTVV.

Of note for this clonotype: The junction differs from germline at one of its ends, possibly a read error. V gene TRBV20-1 combines with J gene TRBJ1-5; 9 bases map to TRBD1. Germline lookup yields CDR1 DFQATT and CDR2 SNEGSKA (reference sequence). CDR3 length: 15 amino acids. CDR3 coding DNA: TGCGGTGCCACTCGTCGAGGACAGGGGAATCAGCCCCAGCATTTT. Amino acids: CGATRRGQGNQPQHF.

The chain joins TRBV7-8 to TRBJ2-2, with D possibly matching TRBD1 (6 bases). Germline CDR1 reads SGHVS; CDR2 reads FQNEAQ. Trimming removed 5 bases at V and 4 bases at J, with 11 bases between. There are 14 residues in the CDR3. CDR3 DNA: TGTGCCAGCAGCCTGTACAGGGTCACCGGGGAGCTGTTTTTT. Translated: CASSLYRVTGELFF.

This clonotype was seen only a few times. CDR3 in DNA: TGCGCCAGCAGCTTGGTTCGGCTGGACGCTTACGAGCAGTACTTC. It translates to CASSLVRLDAYEQYF. The chain carries TRBV5-1 and TRBJ2-7; no clear D gene. The CDR3 consists of 15 residues. V dropped 0 bases and J dropped 4 bases, with 14 bases sitting between them. Germline CDR1 reads SGHRS; CDR2 reads YFSETQ.

This clonotype showed up many times. This chain connects TRBV2 to TRBJ2-7; unclear D gene. V was shortened by 6 bases and J by 5 bases, with 26 bases between the two germline ends. This CDR3 is built from 17 residues. Germline-derived CDR1 and CDR2 are SNHLY and FYNNEI. CDR3 bases: TGTGCCAGCAGATCGGTTGCCCCAACCTCAAGGTCGGACGAGCAGTACTTC. It specifies CASRSVAPTSRSDEQYF. The full variable domain, with the rest looked up from reference TRBV2 and TRBJ2-7, is EPEVTQTPSHQVTQMGQEVILRCVPISNHLYFYWYRQILGQKVEFLVSFYNNEISEKSEIFDDQFSVERPDGSNFTLKIRSTKLEDSAMYFCASRSVAPTSRSDEQYFGPGTRLTVT.

The sample holds many counts of this clonotype. The chain employs TRBV7-6 and TRBJ1-1, with D possibly being TRBD1 (6 bases). CDR3 size: 16 residues. From germline, CDR1 is SGHVS and CDR2 FNYEAQ. V was cut by 5 bases and J by 5 bases, with 21 bases left in between. The CDR3 DNA sequence: TGTGCCAGCAGCCCCACGGACAGCCCCGGTATGACTGAAGCTTTCTTT. Residues: CASSPTDSPGMTEAFF. Looking up the rest from reference TRBV7-6 and TRBJ1-1 gives the full variable domain: GAGVSQSPRYKVTKRGQDVALRCDPISGHVSLYWYRQALGQGPEFLTYFNYEAQQDKSGLPNDRFSAERPEGSISTLTIQRTEQRDSAMYRCASSPTDSPGMTEAFFGQGTRLTVV.

The V call is TRBV20-1, the J call TRBJ2-1; tentatively, D is TRBD2 (6 bases). V was pared by 3 bases and J by 7 bases, with 10 bases between. Per the germline V gene, CDR1 is DFQATT and CDR2 is SNEGSKA (reference sequence). CDR3 size: 12 residues. For the CDR3, the DNA is TGCAGTGCTAGCGGGAGTACAAATGAGCAGTTCTTC. Residues: CSASGSTNEQFF.

This clonotype was picked up many times. The chain has TRBV12-3 or TRBV12-4 and TRBJ1-5; maybe TRBD1 (5 bases). V lost 2 bases, J lost 4 bases, and 6 bases lay in between. The CDR3 spans 13 residues. As DNA, the CDR3 is TGTGCCAGCAGTTTACCAGGGAATCAGCCCCAGCATTTT. It translates to CASSLPGNQPQHF.

This clonotype has only a few counts. The rearrangement joins TRBV9 to TRBJ1-2; D is perhaps TRBD1 (5 bases). The CDR3 contains 13 residues. The V end lost 6 bases, the J end lost 4 bases, and 13 bases lay between the germline ends. Germline CDR1 is SGDLS and CDR2 is YYNGEE. The CDR3 is CASTGRRGYGYTF. CDR3 DNA: TGTGCCAGCACGGGGCGGCGTGGCTATGGCTACACCTTC.

This clonotype was found many times. V and J are TRBV4-3 and TRBJ2-6; maybe TRBD1 (6 bases). CDR1 is LGHNA, CDR2 YSLEER, per germline. CDR3 length: 17 amino acids. Trimming took 4 bases from V and 0 from J, leaving 13 bases between them. The CDR3 DNA reads as TGCGCCAGCAGCCGCCTACGACAGGTCTCTGGGGCCAACGTCCTGACTTTC. It specifies CASSRLRQVSGANVLTF.